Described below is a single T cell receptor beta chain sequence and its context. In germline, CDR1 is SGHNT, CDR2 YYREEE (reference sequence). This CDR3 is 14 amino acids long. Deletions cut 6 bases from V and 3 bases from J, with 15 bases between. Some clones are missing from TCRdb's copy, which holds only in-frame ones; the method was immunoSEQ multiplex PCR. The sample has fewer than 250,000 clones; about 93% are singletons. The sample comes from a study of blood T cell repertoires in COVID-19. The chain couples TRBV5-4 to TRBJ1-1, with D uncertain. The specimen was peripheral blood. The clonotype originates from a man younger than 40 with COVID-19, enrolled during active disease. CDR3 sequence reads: CASTRAGLDTEAFF. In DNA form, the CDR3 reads TGTGCCAGCACTCGGGCGGGGTTGGACACTGAAGCTTTCTTT.